Listed here are 26 T cell receptor beta chains from one sample, sequenced in a study of blood T cells in healthy people across ages. The authors ran a second PCR of roughly 7 to 11 cycles using a sample-barcoded 5' primer and a J-beta primer mix. One entry per CDR3 protein results from TCRdb running MiXCR on the 5' RACE reads. The top ten clones hold 20% to 25% of a sample with some 1,800,000 distinct CDR3 sequences, 35% to 50% of them seen once. Sequencing was carried out using blood. The receptors here all came from a human donor in good health.

This clonotype was seen only a few times. CDR3 amino acids: CASSLATGESYNEQFF. In nucleotides, the CDR3 is TGTGCCAGCAGCCTAGCCACGGGCGAATCCTACAATGAGCAGTTCTTC. The chain is built from TRBV4-2 and TRBJ2-1; D is undetermined. The CDR3 runs 16 residues. The V gene lost 4 bases and the J gene lost 1 base, with 14 bases spanning the gap. CDR1 and CDR2 from the germline V gene are LGHNA and YNFKEQ.

There are a few counts of this clonotype. The V and J genes are TRBV5-1 and TRBJ2-1; possibly TRBD2 for D (5 bases). In germline, CDR1 is SGHRS, CDR2 YFSETQ. There are 13 residues in the CDR3. With 4 bases removed from V and 6 bases from J, the gap between germline ends came to 11 bases. Here the CDR3 DNA reads TGCGCCAGCAGCATACTAGAGGCCAATGAGCAGTTCTTC. Protein: CASSILEANEQFF.

The chain combines TRBV6-5 with TRBJ1-4; weak D call: TRBD1 (6 bases). This CDR3 has 14 amino acids. The germline gives CDR1 MNHEY, CDR2 SVGAGI. Deletions cut 7 bases from V and 5 bases from J, with 14 bases between. CDR3 sequence reads: CASNRGGQNEKLFF. The CDR3 coding sequence is TGTGCCAGCAATAGGGGGGGCCAAAATGAAAAACTGTTTTTT.

This clonotype has only a few counts. The V and J genes are TRBV6-5 and TRBJ2-7, with D perhaps TRBD1 (6 bases). CDR3 length: 15 amino acids. From germline, CDR1 is MNHEY and CDR2 SVGAGI. V was trimmed by 0 bases and J by 2 bases, leaving 11 bases between them. CDR3 in DNA: TGTGCCAGCAGTTACTCGGGGGCCTCGACCTACGAGCAGTACTTC. This sequence encodes CASSYSGASTYEQYF.

V and J are TRBV10-3 and TRBJ1-1; D remains unclear. The germline V gene encodes CDR1 ENHRY and CDR2 SYGVKD. Trimming removed 8 bases at V and 7 bases at J, with 8 bases between. CDR3 length: 10 residues. The CDR3 coding sequence is TGTGCCATCGAGGGCGGTGAAGCTTTCTTT. It specifies CAIEGGEAFF.

This clonotype came up a few times. This chain connects TRBV27 to TRBJ2-1; no clear D. The length of the CDR3 is 13 residues. Trimming pared 3 bases from V and 5 bases from J, leaving 8 bases between. CDR1 is MNHEY, CDR2 SMNVEV, per germline (reference sequence). As DNA, the CDR3 is TGTGCCAGCAGTTTTTTTGGGGACAATGAGCAGTTCTTC. Residues: CASSFFGDNEQFF.

This clonotype has a handful of counts. This chain joins TRBV7-8 and TRBJ2-3; 9 bases line up with TRBD2. CDR1 and CDR2 (germline): SGHVS, FQNEAQ. The CDR3 runs 15 residues. V shed 9 bases, J shed 2 bases, and the junction held 9 bases outside the gene matches. CDR3: CASLRAGGTTDTQYF. CDR3 bases: TGTGCCAGTTTGAGAGCGGGGGGTACCACAGATACGCAGTATTTT.

This clonotype was picked up a small number of times. The chain employs TRBV7-3 and TRBJ2-7; tentatively, D is TRBD1 (5 bases). With 6 bases removed from V and 6 bases from J, the gap between germline ends came to 18 bases. Germline V CDR1 and CDR2: SGHTA, FQGTGA. The CDR3 contains 14 residues. CDR3 in amino acids: CASSSWAGNSEQYF. The CDR3 nucleotides are TGTGCCAGCAGTTCATGGGCAGGGAACTCCGAGCAGTACTTC.

J is TRBJ2-3 and V is TRBV5-1; possibly TRBD1 or TRBD2 for D (6 bases each). V was clipped by 3 bases and J by 1 base, with 15 bases between them. The CDR3 length is 16 residues. CDR1 SGHRS and CDR2 YFSETQ come from the germline V gene. This CDR3 reads CASSSSVGGRTDTQYF. The CDR3 region has the DNA TGCGCCAGCAGCTCTTCTGTTGGGGGGCGCACAGATACGCAGTATTTT.

The genes are TRBV28 and TRBJ2-4; D possibly matches TRBD1 or TRBD2 (5 bases each). Trimming stripped 5 bases from V and 0 bases from J, with 11 bases between. Germline loops: CDR1 MDHEN, CDR2 SYDVKM. This CDR3 is built from 15 residues. The CDR3 sequence: CASSGTAVAKNIQYF. DNA of the CDR3: TGTGCCAGCAGTGGGACGGCAGTAGCCAAAAACATTCAGTACTTC.

V and J are TRBV20-1 and TRBJ2-6; D remains unclear. The CDR3 has 15 residues. V gave up 1 base and J gave up 2 bases, with 9 bases separating them. Germline CDR1 and CDR2: DFQATT and SNEGSKA (reference sequence). Written as DNA, the CDR3 is TGCAGTGCTAGAGTGTTGGGCCCTGGGGCCAACGTCCTGACTTTC. This codes for CSARVLGPGANVLTF.

This clonotype showed up just once. A much larger clone lies a single base off, so this may be a read error. The chain uses TRBV7-6 and TRBJ1-1, with 9 bases matching TRBD1. Germline CDR1 reads SGHVS; CDR2 reads FNYEAQ. This CDR3 is 17 amino acids long. V shed 5 bases and J 0 bases; nucleotides not matched to a gene: 10. Here the CDR3 reads CASSRPGTGRLNTEAFF. The CDR3 coding sequence is TGTGCCAGCAGCCGACCTGGGACAGGGAGACTGAACACTGAAGCTTTCTTT.

This chain joins TRBV15 and TRBJ1-4; tentatively, D is TRBD1 (5 bases). Germline V lookup: CDR1 LNHNV, CDR2 YYDKDF (reference sequence). V shed 5 bases and J shed 7 bases, with 20 bases lying between them. There are 16 residues in the CDR3. This CDR3 reads CATSGGNGDGVEKLFF. The CDR3 DNA reads as TGTGCCACCAGCGGAGGCAATGGGGACGGAGTTGAAAAACTGTTTTTT.

V is TRBV20-1 and J is TRBJ2-5; D is possibly TRBD1 or TRBD2 (6 bases each). The V end lost 5 bases, the J end lost 5 bases, and 12 bases lay between the germline ends. CDR3 length: 12 residues. The germline V gene encodes CDR1 DFQATT and CDR2 SNEGSKA (reference sequence). The CDR3 coding sequence is TGCAGTGCTGGACGGGGGCGGGAGACCCAGTACTTC. This encodes CSAGRGRETQYF.

The rearrangement joins TRBV7-2 to TRBJ1-1; D is ambiguous. The CDR3 contains 14 residues. The germline V gene has CDR1 SGHTA and CDR2 FQGNSA. Trimming left V 1 base short and J 4 bases short, with 10 bases between. CDR3 residues: CASSLVVLVTEAFF. The DNA for the CDR3 is TGTGCCAGCAGCTTAGTGGTTCTGGTCACTGAAGCTTTCTTT.

This clonotype was seen a few times. This chain links TRBV20-1 with TRBJ1-4, with a weak D call TRBD1 (5 bases). The CDR3 is 13 residues long. Germline-derived CDR1 and CDR2 are DFQATT and SNEGSKA (reference sequence). V lost 3 bases, J lost 7 bases, and 12 bases lay in between. CDR3 sequence (DNA): TGCAGTGCTAGGGTGCAGGGAACTGAAAAACTGTTTTTT. It yields the protein CSARVQGTEKLFF.

As concerns this clonotype: An end of the junction does not agree with germline; a read error may underlie this. This chain uses TRBV7-2 with TRBJ2-5; 9 bases agree with TRBD2. Per the germline V gene, CDR1 is SGHTA and CDR2 is FQGNSA. This CDR3 region has 17 residues. CDR3 residues: CASSLVLAGARQETQYF. The CDR3 nucleotides read TGCGCCAGCAGCTTAGTCTTAGCGGGGGCGAGGCAAGAGACCCAGTACTTC.

This clonotype has more than one count but fewer than ten. V usage is TRBV4-3 and J usage is TRBJ1-1; D might be TRBD1 (5 bases). The germline V gene has CDR1 LGHNA and CDR2 YSLEER. The germline V and J ends were trimmed by 3 bases and 0 bases, with 14 bases remaining between them. The CDR3 sequence is 16 residues long. The CDR3: CASSHGIEGLNTEAFF. The CDR3 DNA reads as TGCGCCAGCAGCCACGGAATCGAGGGGCTGAACACTGAAGCTTTCTTT.

The rearrangement uses TRBV4-3 and TRBJ1-2; no reliable D call. This CDR3 comprises 15 residues. The germline V gene has CDR1 LGHNA and CDR2 YSLEER. Trimming pared 1 base from V and 3 bases from J, leaving 12 bases between. Written as DNA, the CDR3 is TGCGCCAGCAGCCAAGTCTTCGGAGGTGACTATGGCTACACCTTC. This gives the protein CASSQVFGGDYGYTF.

J is TRBJ1-3 and V is TRBV7-9; D is uncertain. Germline loops: CDR1 SEHNR, CDR2 FQNEAQ (reference sequence). Trimming shortened V by 5 bases and J by 0 bases, and 11 bases separated the two germline ends. The CDR3 is 15 amino acids. The DNA for the CDR3 is TGTGCCAGCAGCACGAGGGAATACTCTGGAAACACCATATATTTT. Translated: CASSTREYSGNTIYF.

On this clonotype: The limits of the CDR3 on the DNA are not certain, so only TCRdb's listed CDR3 is given. The rearrangement uses TRBV7-9 and TRBJ1-2. The germline gives CDR1 SEHNR, CDR2 FQNEAQ (reference sequence). Ends included, the CDR3 has 14 residues. The CDR3 sequence: CASSQSRYLCGYTF.

This chain links TRBV7-8 with TRBJ2-4, with TRBD2 matching 9 bases. Per germline, CDR1 SGHVS and CDR2 FQNEAQ. The junction had 27 bases not matched to a gene; V was cut back by 5 bases and J by 13 bases. This CDR3 spans 19 amino acids. CDR3 DNA sequence: TGTGCCAGCAGCCCTCGGTCGTCTAGCGGGGATTTCATCTACAATGAGCAGTACTTC. Residues: CASSPRSSSGDFIYNEQYF.

The rearrangement joins TRBV18 to TRBJ1-2; D is uncertain. The V end lost 1 base, the J end lost 6 bases, and 21 bases lay between the germline ends. Germline V gene data show CDR1 as KGHSH and CDR2 as LQKENI. The CDR3 sequence is 17 residues long. The CDR3 here is CASSPRDWALGSDGYTF. The CDR3 DNA sequence: TGTGCCAGCTCACCACGAGATTGGGCTCTAGGATCTGATGGCTACACCTTC.

This clonotype is a singleton in its sample. This chain connects TRBV3-1 to TRBJ1-1; no clear D. The V end lost 4 bases, the J end lost 4 bases, and 10 bases lay between the germline ends. CDR1 and CDR2 (germline): LGHDT, YNNKEL (reference sequence). The CDR3 covers 13 residues. DNA for the CDR3: TGTGCCAGCAGCCCCCTGATGGGCACTGAAGCTTTCTTT. As protein: CASSPLMGTEAFF. The full variable domain, its missing parts supplied by reference TRBV3-1 and TRBJ1-1, is DTAVSQTPKYLVTQMGNDKSIKCEQNLGHDTMYWYKQDSKKFLKIMFSYNNKELIINETVPNRFSPKSPDKAHLNLHINSLELGDSAVYFCASSPLMGTEAFFGQGTRLTVV.

The chain couples TRBV20-1 to TRBJ1-5; TRBD1 aligns across 7 bases. Trimming cost V 5 bases and J 7 bases; bases outside gene matches: 8. Germline V gene data show CDR1 as DFQATT and CDR2 as SNEGSKA (reference sequence). The CDR3 sequence is 13 residues long. The chain's CDR3 is CSAVDRDRQPQHF. The CDR3 bases are TGCAGTGCTGTCGACAGGGACCGGCAGCCCCAGCATTTT.

This clonotype was counted a few times. The J gene is TRBJ1-4, the V gene TRBV3-1, with D uncertain. Trimming took off 1 base at V and 5 bases at J, with 8 bases between the two ends. This CDR3 has 14 amino acids. Germline assignment: CDR1 LGHDT and CDR2 YNNKEL (reference sequence). This chain's CDR3 is CASSQGSPNEKLFF. The CDR3 coding sequence is TGTGCCAGCAGCCAAGGAAGCCCGAATGAAAAACTGTTTTTT. The variable domain in full, completed from reference TRBV3-1 and TRBJ1-4, reads DTAVSQTPKYLVTQMGNDKSIKCEQNLGHDTMYWYKQDSKKFLKIMFSYNNKELIINETVPNRFSPKSPDKAHLNLHINSLELGDSAVYFCASSQGSPNEKLFFGSGTQLSVL.